This paragraph reports one TCR beta chain. What it binds is not known. The CDR3 loop spans 16 amino acids. The germline V gene encodes CDR1 MNHEY and CDR2 SVGAGI. The V gene lost 4 bases and the J gene lost 0 bases, with 13 bases spanning the gap. These data come from a study of cytomegalovirus exposure and HLA in healthy donors. General study points: Analyzed later, association rates of TCRs varied across HLA loci, with DRB1 most and HLA-C fewest.

PCR primers comprised 60 Vbeta and 13 Jbeta primers. Profiled with immunoSEQ multiplex PCR; TCRdb holds only in-frame clones, not every one. Of approximately 140,000 clones listed, 65% to 90% are singletons. The sequenced sample was PBMCs. J is TRBJ2-1 and V is TRBV6-5; D may be TRBD1 (5 bases). The origin of this receptor is a man younger than 35 in good health and CMV-seronegative. The CDR3 protein is CASSSPGMSSYNEQFF. The DNA for the CDR3 is TGTGCCAGCAGTTCTCCAGGGATGAGCTCCTACAATGAGCAGTTCTTC.